This T cell receptor (beta chain) was obtained from a study of blood T cell repertoires in COVID-19. Study background: T cells, B-cell-depleted T cells, or PBMCs supplied cDNA or gDNA.

V dropped 0 bases and J dropped 2 bases, with 11 bases sitting between them. The CDR3 sequence is 17 residues long. Germline V gene lookup returns CDR1 SGHNT and CDR2 YENEEA. In the original processing: Cell counts per sample came from amplifying reference gene primers. Measured with immunoSEQ multiplex PCR; TCRdb has only the in-frame clones, and not every one. The DNA was the basis for D and trimming; V, J and clone size are from that table. The table records 7,000 to 8,500 clones, about 90% of them present only once. The TCR was taken from a woman between 50 and 59 years old with active or convalescent COVID-19. Sequenced input: peripheral blood. This chain uses TRBV11-3 with TRBJ2-6, with D possibly TRBD1 on 6 matching bases. DNA for the CDR3: TGTGCCAGCAGCTTAGATGGGACACTCACTGGGGCCAACGTCCTGACTTTC. It specifies CASSLDGTLTGANVLTF.